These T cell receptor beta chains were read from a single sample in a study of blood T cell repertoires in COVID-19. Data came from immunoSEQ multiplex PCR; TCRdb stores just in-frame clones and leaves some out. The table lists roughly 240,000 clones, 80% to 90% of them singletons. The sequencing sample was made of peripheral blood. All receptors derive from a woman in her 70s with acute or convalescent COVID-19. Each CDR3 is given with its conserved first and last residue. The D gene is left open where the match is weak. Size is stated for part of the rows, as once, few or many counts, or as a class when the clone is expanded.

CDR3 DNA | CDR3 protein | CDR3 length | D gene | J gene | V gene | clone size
TGCGCCAGCAGCTTCGGAGGGGTACCTAATGAAAAACTGTTTTTT | CASSFGGVPNEKLFF | 15 | NA | TRBJ1-4 | TRBV5-1 | NA
TGTGCCAGCAGCTTAGATGGACAGGCTTCTTTTCAAGCTTTCTTT | CASSLDGQASFQAFF | 15 | TRBD1 | TRBJ1-1 | TRBV7-2 | NA
TGTGCCAGTAGAAAGGCAGGGGTGGACACCGGGGAGCTGTTTTTT | CASRKAGVDTGELFF | 15 | NA | TRBJ2-2 | TRBV19 | NA
TGTGCCAGCAGTTATTCCCAGGTAGCGAACACCGGGGAGCTGTTTTTT | CASSYSQVANTGELFF | 16 | NA | TRBJ2-2 | TRBV6-2/TRBV6-3 | NA
TGTGCCAGCAGTAAGGTACAGGGGGACTATAATTCACCCCTCCACTTT | CASSKVQGDYNSPLHF | 16 | TRBD1 | TRBJ1-6 | TRBV27 | NA
TGTGCCAGCAGCGCCAGGACTAGCAACGGGGAGCTGTTTTTT | CASSARTSNGELFF | 14 | TRBD2 | TRBJ2-2 | TRBV9 | NA
TGTGCCAGCAGCTCCGGGACAGGGGGCCATGTTGCCTACGAGCAGTACTTC | CASSSGTGGHVAYEQYF | 17 | TRBD1 | TRBJ2-7 | TRBV7-2 | NA
TGTGCCATCAGAGACAGGGACGCCTCGAGCTACACCTTC | CAIRDRDASSYTF | 13 | TRBD1 | TRBJ1-2 | TRBV10-3 | NA
TGTGCCAGCAGTGACTACGAAGGGAGGGGCAATCAGCCCCAGCATTTT | CASSDYEGRGNQPQHF | 16 | NA | TRBJ1-5 | TRBV6-1 | NA
TGCGCCAGCAGCCCGGGTGAGGGTGGCTACACCTTC | CASSPGEGGYTF | 12 | NA | TRBJ1-2 | TRBV5-1 | NA
TGTGCCAGCAGTGGACTACAGGGGGGGACTGAAGCTTTCTTT | CASSGLQGGTEAFF | 14 | TRBD1 | TRBJ1-1 | TRBV25-1 | NA
TGTGCCAGCAGTTACTCGACGGGGAACAGAAACACCATATATTTT | CASSYSTGNRNTIYF | 15 | NA | TRBJ1-3 | TRBV6-2/TRBV6-3 | NA
TGTGCCAGCAGCTTGGTTGCGGGAACCTACGAGCAGTACTTC | CASSLVAGTYEQYF | 14 | NA | TRBJ2-7 | TRBV5-5 | NA
TGTGCCAGCAGCTTAGACCAGGGTTTCTTCTCTGGGGCCAACGTCCTGACTTTC | CASSLDQGFFSGANVLTF | 18 | NA | TRBJ2-6 | TRBV11-3 | NA
TGCGCCAGCAGCGCCACCGGGACAGGGGACACTGAAGCTTTCTTT | CASSATGTGDTEAFF | 15 | TRBD1 | TRBJ1-1 | TRBV5-1 | NA
TGCGCCAGCAGTCCCCGACGGGACAGGGGATCGGGCACCTTC | CASSPRRDRGSGTF | 14 | TRBD1 | TRBJ1-2 | TRBV23-1 | NA
TGTGCCAGCAGCTTGTCGGGACAGGGGGCGGGAGGCTACACCTTC | CASSLSGQGAGGYTF | 15 | TRBD1 | TRBJ1-2 | TRBV7-2 | few
TGTGCCAGCACCCTAGAAAATAACTATGGCTACACCTTC | CASTLENNYGYTF | 13 | NA | TRBJ1-2 | TRBV2 | NA
TGCGCCAGCAGCCAAGATCCACAGGGGGCCGGGGAGCTGTTTTTT | CASSQDPQGAGELFF | 15 | TRBD1 | TRBJ2-2 | TRBV4-3 | NA
TGTGCCAGCAGTGAGCGGGGCTTTGGTGGCTACACCTTC | CASSERGFGGYTF | 13 | NA | TRBJ1-2 | TRBV2 | once
TGTGCCAGCAGCACCAAACCGGGACAGGGTCGAACAGAAGCTTTCTTT | CASSTKPGQGRTEAFF | 16 | TRBD1 | TRBJ1-1 | TRBV6-6 | NA
TGTGCCAGCAGTTCCGGACAGATACTAGCCAAAAACATTCAGTACTTC | CASSSGQILAKNIQYF | 16 | NA | TRBJ2-4 | TRBV27 | NA
TGTGCCAGCTCACCATGGACAGGGCCCACGGGGAACACCATATATTTT | CASSPWTGPTGNTIYF | 16 | TRBD1 | TRBJ1-3 | TRBV18 | NA
TGTGCCATCAACCTTGGGGGACTAGCCCGCACAGATACGCAGTATTTT | CAINLGGLARTDTQYF | 16 | TRBD2 | TRBJ2-3 | TRBV10-3 | NA
TGTGCCAGCAGCCAATGGGGGGGAGGAGACACTGAAGCTTTCTTT | CASSQWGGGDTEAFF | 15 | NA | TRBJ1-1 | TRBV3-1/TRBV3-2 | NA
TGTGCCAGCAGGGTGTACAGCGAGCAGTTCTTC | CASRVYSEQFF | 11 | NA | TRBJ2-1 | TRBV6-5 | NA
TGTGCCACCAGTGATGGGCCCACAGATACGCAGTATTTT | CATSDGPTDTQYF | 13 | NA | TRBJ2-3 | TRBV24-1 | NA
TGCAGCGTCCGCCGGGGGATGAACACTGAAGCTTTCTTT | CSVRRGMNTEAFF | 13 | NA | TRBJ1-1 | TRBV29-1 | NA
TGTGCCACCAGCAGAGAAGGACGGGACAGCCCAAGACTTCACACCGGGGAGCTGTTTTTT | CATSREGRDSPRLHTGELFF | 20 | TRBD1 | TRBJ2-2 | TRBV15 | NA
TGTGCCAGCAGTGAAGGGCCGTCCTCCAATCAGCCCCAGCATTTT | CASSEGPSSNQPQHF | 15 | NA | TRBJ1-5 | TRBV2 | NA
TGCGCCAGCAGGGTTACGGGGTCGGTCACAGATACGCAGTATTTT | CASRVTGSVTDTQYF | 15 | NA | TRBJ2-3 | TRBV5-1 | NA
TGTGCCAGTAGTATAGATAAGAACAGGGTCGATCAGCCCCAGCATTTT | CASSIDKNRVDQPQHF | 16 | NA | TRBJ1-5 | TRBV19 | NA
TGTGCCAGCAGCCAGGGACAGACTAACAATCAGCCCCAGCATTTT | CASSQGQTNNQPQHF | 15 | TRBD1 | TRBJ1-5 | TRBV4-2 | NA
TGTGCCAGCAGCCTGGGGCAGGGGGCAAAGACCCAGTACTTC | CASSLGQGAKTQYF | 14 | TRBD1 | TRBJ2-5 | TRBV3-1/TRBV3-2 | few
TGCAGTGCTAGTGGGACAGGGGCTAGCTCCTACGAGCAGTACTTC | CSASGTGASSYEQYF | 15 | TRBD1 | TRBJ2-7 | TRBV20-1 | few
TGTGCCAGCAGGCAGGGGGCCAATTCACCCCTCCACTTT | CASRQGANSPLHF | 13 | TRBD1 | TRBJ1-6 | TRBV2 | NA
TGTGCCAGTACTGGCGGGGGGACGCCCTACGAGCAGTACTTC | CASTGGGTPYEQYF | 14 | TRBD2 | TRBJ2-7 | TRBV19 | NA
TGTGCCAGCAGCCCCCATGGGACAGGGGGATATGGCTACACCTTC | CASSPHGTGGYGYTF | 15 | TRBD1 | TRBJ1-2 | TRBV9 | once
TGTGCCAGCAGCCTGACAGGGAGTGGCGGGGAGCTGTTTTTT | CASSLTGSGGELFF | 14 | TRBD1 | TRBJ2-2 | TRBV3-1/TRBV3-2 | NA
TGTGCCAGCAGCTTGACAGGGGGGATTTTGAACACTGAAGCTTTCTTT | CASSLTGGILNTEAFF | 16 | TRBD1 | TRBJ1-1 | TRBV5-8 | NA
TGTGCCAGCAGCCAAGTACCCAGCGGGACTGAAGCTTTCTTT | CASSQVPSGTEAFF | 14 | NA | TRBJ1-1 | TRBV3-1/TRBV3-2 | NA
TGCGCCAGCAGCTTGGAGGTAGCGGGGGAGACCGGGGAGCTGTTTTTT | CASSLEVAGETGELFF | 16 | TRBD2 | TRBJ2-2 | TRBV5-1 | NA
TGTGCCAGCAGACTACAGGGTGGGAGGAACACTGAAGCTTTCTTT | CASRLQGGRNTEAFF | 15 | NA | TRBJ1-1 | TRBV28 | NA
TGTGCCAGCAGTAAGGGGACAGGGGACCCCAGGTCCCCCGGGGAGCTGTTTTTT | CASSKGTGDPRSPGELFF | 18 | TRBD1 | TRBJ2-2 | TRBV9 | NA
TGTGCCAGCAGCCTAGGGGGGGGGTCACAAGAGACCCAGTACTTC | CASSLGGGSQETQYF | 15 | NA | TRBJ2-5 | TRBV4-2 | NA
TGCGCCAGCAGCTTGGACCTTACAGGAACGACAACTAATGAAAAACTGTTTTTT | CASSLDLTGTTTNEKLFF | 18 | NA | TRBJ1-4 | TRBV5-1 | NA
TGTGCCATCAGTGAAATTGCGGGACAGGGTTTCCTGAACACTGAAGCTTTCTTT | CAISEIAGQGFLNTEAFF | 18 | TRBD1 | TRBJ1-1 | TRBV10-3 | NA
TGTGCCAGTAGTATCGGCCGGGCCGGGGAGCTGTTTTTT | CASSIGRAGELFF | 13 | NA | TRBJ2-2 | TRBV19 | few
TGTGCCAGCTCACCACCGGATTCCCTCGGGTCCTACAATGAGCAGTTCTTC | CASSPPDSLGSYNEQFF | 17 | NA | TRBJ2-1 | TRBV18 | NA
TGTGCCAGCAGTGCGTACAGGGGGCTATCTGGCTACACCTTC | CASSAYRGLSGYTF | 14 | TRBD1 | TRBJ1-2 | TRBV28 | once